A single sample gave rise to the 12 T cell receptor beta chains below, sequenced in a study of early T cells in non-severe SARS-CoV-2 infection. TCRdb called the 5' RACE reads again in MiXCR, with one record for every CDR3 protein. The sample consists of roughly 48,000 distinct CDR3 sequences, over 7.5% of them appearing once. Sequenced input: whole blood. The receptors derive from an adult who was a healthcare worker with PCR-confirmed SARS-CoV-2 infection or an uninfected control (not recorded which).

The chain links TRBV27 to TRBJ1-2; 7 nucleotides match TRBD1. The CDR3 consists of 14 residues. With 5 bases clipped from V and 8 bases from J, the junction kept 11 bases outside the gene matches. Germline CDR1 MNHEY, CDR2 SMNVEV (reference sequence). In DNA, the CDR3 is TGTGCCAGCAGTCCCCGACAGGGAGGTAGGGGCTACACCTTC. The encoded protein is CASSPRQGGRGYTF.

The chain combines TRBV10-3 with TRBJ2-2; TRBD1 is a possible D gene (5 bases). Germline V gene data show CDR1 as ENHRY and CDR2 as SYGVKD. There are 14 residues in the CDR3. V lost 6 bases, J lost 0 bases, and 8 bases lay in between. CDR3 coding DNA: TGTGCCATCAGAGGACATACGAACACCGGGGAGCTGTTTTTT. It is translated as CAIRGHTNTGELFF.

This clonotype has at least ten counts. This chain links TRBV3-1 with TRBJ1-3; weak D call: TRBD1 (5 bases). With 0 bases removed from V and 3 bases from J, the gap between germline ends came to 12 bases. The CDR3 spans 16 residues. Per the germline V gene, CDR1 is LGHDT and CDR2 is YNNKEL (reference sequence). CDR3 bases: TGTGCCAGCAGCCAAGATCGGACAACCTATGGAAACACCATATATTTT. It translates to CASSQDRTTYGNTIYF.

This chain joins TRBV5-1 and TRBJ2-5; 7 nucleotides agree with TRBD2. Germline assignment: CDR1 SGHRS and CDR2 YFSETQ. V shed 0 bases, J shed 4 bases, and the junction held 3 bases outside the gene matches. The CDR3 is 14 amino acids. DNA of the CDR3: TGCGCCAGCAGCTTGGGAGGCGGGGGAGAGACCCAGTACTTC. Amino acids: CASSLGGGGETQYF. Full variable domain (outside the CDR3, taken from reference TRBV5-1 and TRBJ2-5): KAGVTQTPRYLIKTRGQQVTLSCSPISGHRSVSWYQQTPGQGLQFLFEYFSETQRNKGNFPGRFSGRQFSNSRSEMNVSTLELGDSALYLCASSLGGGGETQYFGPGTRLLVL.

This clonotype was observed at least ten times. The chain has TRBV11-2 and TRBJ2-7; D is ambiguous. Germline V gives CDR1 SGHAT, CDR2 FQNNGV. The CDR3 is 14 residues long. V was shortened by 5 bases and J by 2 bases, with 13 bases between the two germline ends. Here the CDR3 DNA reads TGTGCCAGCAGCCCCCTAATTCCCCCCTACGAGCAGTACTTC. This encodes CASSPLIPPYEQYF.

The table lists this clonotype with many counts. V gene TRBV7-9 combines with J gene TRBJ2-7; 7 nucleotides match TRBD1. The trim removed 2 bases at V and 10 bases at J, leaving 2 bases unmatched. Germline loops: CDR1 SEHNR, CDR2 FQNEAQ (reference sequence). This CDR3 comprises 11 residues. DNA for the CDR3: TGTGCCAGCAGCTTAAGGGACAGTCAGTACTTC. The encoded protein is CASSLRDSQYF.

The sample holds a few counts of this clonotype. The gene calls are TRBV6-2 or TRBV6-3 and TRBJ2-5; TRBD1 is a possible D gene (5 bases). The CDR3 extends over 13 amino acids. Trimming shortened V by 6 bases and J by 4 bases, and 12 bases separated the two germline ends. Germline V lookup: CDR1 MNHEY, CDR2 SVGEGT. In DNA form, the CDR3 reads TGTGCCAGCAGCCAACGACAGATAGAGACCCAGTACTTC. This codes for CASSQRQIETQYF.

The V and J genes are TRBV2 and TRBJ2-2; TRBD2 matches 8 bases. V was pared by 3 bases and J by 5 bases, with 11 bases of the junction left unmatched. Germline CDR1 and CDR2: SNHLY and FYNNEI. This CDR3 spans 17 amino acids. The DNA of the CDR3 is TGTGCCAGCAGTGACACCACGGGACTAGGAAGGACCGGGGAGCTGTTTTTT. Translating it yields CASSDTTGLGRTGELFF.

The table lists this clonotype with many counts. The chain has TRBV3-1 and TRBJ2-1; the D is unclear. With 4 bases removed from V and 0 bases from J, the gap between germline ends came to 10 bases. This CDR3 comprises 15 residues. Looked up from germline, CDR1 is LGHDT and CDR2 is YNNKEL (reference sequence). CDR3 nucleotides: TGTGCCAGCAGCCCCGCGGAGATCTCCTACAATGAGCAGTTCTTC. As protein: CASSPAEISYNEQFF.

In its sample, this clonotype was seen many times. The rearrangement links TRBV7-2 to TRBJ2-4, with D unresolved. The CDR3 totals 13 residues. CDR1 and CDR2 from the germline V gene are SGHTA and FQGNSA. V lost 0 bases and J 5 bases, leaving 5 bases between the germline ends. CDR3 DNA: TGTGCCAGCAGCTTAGCTCCAGAAAACATTCAGTACTTC. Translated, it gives CASSLAPENIQYF.

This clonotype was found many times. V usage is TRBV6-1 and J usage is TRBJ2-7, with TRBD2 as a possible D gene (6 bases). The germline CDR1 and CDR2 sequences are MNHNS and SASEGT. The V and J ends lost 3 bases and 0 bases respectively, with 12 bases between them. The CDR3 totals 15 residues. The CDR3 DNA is TGTGCCAGCAGTGAGCCAGGCGGGGCCTCCTACGAGCAGTACTTC. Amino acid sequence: CASSEPGGASYEQYF.

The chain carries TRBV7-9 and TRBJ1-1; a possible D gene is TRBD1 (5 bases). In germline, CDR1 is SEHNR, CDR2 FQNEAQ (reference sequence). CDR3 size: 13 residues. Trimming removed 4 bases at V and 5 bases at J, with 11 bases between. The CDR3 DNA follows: TGTGCCAGCAGCTCGGGGGGGTTGACTGAAGCTTTCTTT. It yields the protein CASSSGGLTEAFF.